This is a list of T cell receptor beta chains from one sample in a study of T cell responses to AZD1222 COVID-19 vaccine. Clones were sequenced by immunoSEQ multiplex PCR, and TCRdb holds only the in-frame ones, with some missing. The table counts about 140,000 clones; about 2.3% lies in the top ten. The sequenced material came from peripheral blood. Receptor source: an adult in good health. Each CDR3 is given with its conserved first and last residue. The D gene is left open where the match is weak.

d_gene: TRBD1; j_gene: TRBJ2-5; v_gene: TRBV12-5; CDR3aa: CATFGRQGRVVGETQYF; CDR3nt: TGTGCTACTTTTGGGCGACAGGGTCGGGTTGTTGGAGAGACCCAGTACTTC
d_gene: -; j_gene: TRBJ1-1; v_gene: TRBV28; CDR3aa: CASSPGGPGTEAFF; CDR3nt: TGTGCCAGCAGCCCCGGGGGGCCGGGCACTGAAGCTTTCTTT
d_gene: -; j_gene: TRBJ1-1; v_gene: TRBV5-1; CDR3aa: CASSLGSSAGTEAFF; CDR3nt: TGCGCCAGCAGCTTGGGCTCGTCGGCAGGGACTGAAGCTTTCTTT
d_gene: -; j_gene: TRBJ1-1; v_gene: TRBV28; CDR3aa: CASSFGYRNTEAFF; CDR3nt: TGTGCCAGCAGTTTTGGGTATAGGAACACTGAAGCTTTCTTT
d_gene: TRBD1; j_gene: TRBJ2-2; v_gene: TRBV5-1; CDR3aa: CASSPGQGAMTGELFF; CDR3nt: TGCGCCAGCAGCCCAGGACAGGGGGCAATGACCGGGGAGCTGTTTTTT
d_gene: TRBD2; j_gene: TRBJ2-3; v_gene: TRBV7-3; CDR3aa: CASSLVGLAGGTDTQYF; CDR3nt: TGTGCCAGCAGCTTAGTTGGTCTAGCGGGGGGCACAGATACGCAGTATTTT
d_gene: -; j_gene: TRBJ1-1; v_gene: TRBV7-2; CDR3aa: CASSLAVRQNTEAFF; CDR3nt: TGTGCCAGCAGCTTAGCGGTGCGCCAAAACACTGAAGCTTTCTTT
d_gene: -; j_gene: TRBJ1-4; v_gene: TRBV5-1; CDR3aa: CASSHGTLAISVEKLFF; CDR3nt: TGCGCCAGCAGCCACGGGACCCTCGCTATTTCGGTCGAAAAACTGTTTTTT
d_gene: -; j_gene: TRBJ1-1; v_gene: TRBV3-1/TRBV3-2; CDR3aa: CASSLFETEAFF; CDR3nt: TGTGCCAGTAGCCTCTTTGAGACTGAAGCTTTCTTT
d_gene: -; j_gene: TRBJ2-7; v_gene: TRBV6-5; CDR3aa: CASSSRQFSYEQYF; CDR3nt: TGTGCCAGCAGTTCCCGACAGTTTTCCTACGAGCAGTACTTC
d_gene: -; j_gene: TRBJ1-5; v_gene: TRBV19; CDR3aa: CASALWPNQPQHF; CDR3nt: TGTGCCAGTGCCTTGTGGCCCAATCAGCCCCAGCATTTT
d_gene: -; j_gene: TRBJ1-6; v_gene: TRBV3-1/TRBV3-2; CDR3aa: CASSPSQYSPLHF; CDR3nt: TGTGCCAGCAGCCCATCTCAGTATTCACCCCTCCACTTT
d_gene: -; j_gene: TRBJ1-1; v_gene: TRBV9; CDR3aa: CASSVQWNTEAFF; CDR3nt: TGTGCCAGCAGCGTACAATGGAACACTGAAGCTTTCTTT
d_gene: -; j_gene: TRBJ1-1; v_gene: TRBV28; CDR3aa: CASSPWGGPPTEAFF; CDR3nt: TGTGCCAGCAGTCCCTGGGGGGGGCCCCCCACTGAAGCTTTCTTT
d_gene: -; j_gene: TRBJ1-1; v_gene: TRBV7-2; CDR3aa: CASSLGRQNTEAFF; CDR3nt: TGTGCCAGCAGCTTGGGCAGACAGAACACTGAAGCTTTCTTT
d_gene: -; j_gene: TRBJ1-2; v_gene: TRBV29-1; CDR3aa: CSVEAGPGYTF; CDR3nt: TGCAGCGTTGAAGCGGGGCCCGGCTACACCTTC
d_gene: TRBD1; j_gene: TRBJ1-2; v_gene: TRBV5-5; CDR3aa: CASSPDRTFYGYTF; CDR3nt: TGTGCCAGCAGCCCGGACAGGACCTTCTATGGCTACACCTTC
d_gene: -; j_gene: TRBJ1-5; v_gene: TRBV4-1; CDR3aa: CASSQSYQLGPQHF; CDR3nt: TGCGCCAGCAGCCAATCATACCAACTGGGGCCCCAGCATTTT
d_gene: -; j_gene: TRBJ1-5; v_gene: TRBV2; CDR3aa: CASSVDGYSNQPQHF; CDR3nt: TGTGCCAGCAGTGTAGATGGATATAGCAATCAGCCCCAGCATTTT